This T cell receptor (beta chain) was found in a study of OX40 agonist ivuxolimab in advanced cancers. Turning to the study itself: Ivuxolimab doses were 0.01, 0.1, 0.3, 1.5, 3 or 10 mg/kg every 2 weeks. Three patients responded partially, comprising one with hepatocellular carcinoma and two with cutaneous melanoma.

Method: immunoSEQ multiplex PCR; TCRdb's copy keeps in-frame clones and lacks some. This sample yields approximately 58,000 clones, of which around 83% are seen a single time; about 2.9% belongs to the top ten. This CDR3 contains 15 residues. Germline V gene data show CDR1 as SGHTA and CDR2 as FQGTGA. J gave up 2 bases and V 4 bases, and 4 bases lay outside the gene matches. The clonotype was recovered from an adult with an advanced solid tumor such as melanoma, head and neck, liver or kidney cancer. The source was CD4+ or CD8+ T cells sorted from blood, collected in a trial of the OX40 agonist ivuxolimab. This rearrangement joins TRBV7-3 to TRBJ2-2, with 7 bases aligning to TRBD1. The CDR3 sequence: CASSYGQVNTGELFF. Here the CDR3 DNA reads TGTGCCAGCAGCTACGGACAGGTCAACACCGGGGAGCTGTTTTTT.